This T cell receptor (beta chain) originates from a study of shared clonotypes between healthy human individuals. Findings and caveats of the study: It was anticipated that sequencing depth would influence how many clonotypes donors shared. When naive CD4 clonotypes were compared across several donors, around 4.6% were shared. Estimated richness values were generally larger in naive subsets than in memory subsets.

V lost 7 bases to trimming and J lost 5 bases, with 14 bases between them. This CDR3 spans 13 amino acids. The germline gives CDR1 SGHVS, CDR2 FNYEAQ. Naive CD8 cells were CD45RO-negative, positively selected for CCR7, excluding terminally differentiated effector memory CD45RA+ cells. Turning to this clone: Its antigen is not identified.

Authors' data handling: ImmunoSEQ output lacked quality scores and full-length reads, limiting matched filtering. Profiled with immunoSEQ multiplex PCR; TCRdb holds only in-frame clones, not every one. V, J and clone size are those of that table, while D and trimming were read from the DNA. The table records approximately 1.9 million clones, around 93% of them present only once. The J gene is TRBJ1-1, the V gene TRBV7-6, with D perhaps TRBD1 (5 bases). The TCR was taken from a man younger than 35 in good health. Some clones in this sample may be carry-over from other donors' samples. The sequencing input was naive CD8+ T cells from PBMCs. CDR3 in DNA: TGTGCCAGCACCCCCCCCGGGGCTACTGAAGCTTTCTTT. It specifies CASTPPGATEAFF.